This is a list of T cell receptor beta chains from one sample in a study of CD8+ T cells in alopecia areata. Assay used: immunoSEQ multiplex PCR; TCRdb lists only in-frame clones, some missing. The sample comprises a few hundred thousand clones, under 70% of which are singletons, and roughly 1.2% rests with the top ten. Sequenced here: CD4+ T cells sorted from blood, sampled at week 0. Receptor source: a human donor with alopecia areata. Each CDR3 is given with its conserved first and last residue. Each record gives: clone size, V gene, D gene, J gene, CDR3 DNA, CDR3 protein. D genes are given only for firm matches. Size tells how often a clone was seen (once, few, many) or the class of an expanded clone, and some rows leave it out.

>-|TRBV5-6|TRBD1|TRBJ2-2
TGTGCCAGCAGCCTACAGGGGAAAGGAGACACCGGGGAGCTGTTTTTT
CASSLQGKGDTGELFF
>-|TRBV29-1|-|TRBJ1-3
TGCAGCGGTAACTCTGGAAACACCATATATTTT
CSGNSGNTIYF
>few|TRBV9|TRBD1|TRBJ2-7
TGTGCCAGCAGCGAGGGGACAGGGGGCTACGAGCAGTACTTC
CASSEGTGGYEQYF
>-|TRBV9|-|TRBJ2-7
TGTGCCAGCAGCGTAGATCCCCGACGTGGGTACGAGCAGTACTTC
CASSVDPRRGYEQYF
>-|TRBV5-1|-|TRBJ2-5
TGCGCCAGCAGCTTGACCGAGACCCAGTACTTC
CASSLTETQYF
>-|TRBV29-1|-|TRBJ2-5
TGCAGCGTTGAGCGGATCGTACGGGGCGCCTCCCAAGAGACCCAGTACTTC
CSVERIVRGASQETQYF
>-|TRBV10-3|TRBD2|TRBJ2-1
TGTGCCATCATGTCGGCGGGGGGTTCCTACAATGAGCAGTTCTTC
CAIMSAGGSYNEQFF
>many|TRBV11-2|TRBD2|TRBJ2-7
TGTGCCAGCAGCCCGGGACTAGCGGGGGGGCCAGGTTACGAGCAGTACTTC
CASSPGLAGGPGYEQYF
>-|TRBV2|-|TRBJ2-3
TGTGCCAGCAGTCCGGGGGCGGGGCCAGATACGCAGTATTTT
CASSPGAGPDTQYF
>-|TRBV5-1|-|TRBJ2-4
TGCGCCAGCAGCGTTCTAGAATTTGACGCCATTCAGTACTTC
CASSVLEFDAIQYF
>few|TRBV27|TRBD1|TRBJ2-4
TGTGCCAGCAGAACCGGGACAGGGGGCGGTCACATTCAGTACTTC
CASRTGTGGGHIQYF
>few|TRBV23-1|-|TRBJ1-5
TGCGCCAGCAGTCGGGGACGTATGGGCAATCAGCCCCAGCATTTT
CASSRGRMGNQPQHF
>-|TRBV30|TRBD1|TRBJ1-6
TGTGCCTGGAGTCGGACAGGGCGGCGGGATTCACCCCTCCACTTT
CAWSRTGRRDSPLHF
>-|TRBV25-1|TRBD1|TRBJ2-3
TGTGCCAGCAGTGTGACAGGGACAGATACGCAGTATTTT
CASSVTGTDTQYF
>once|TRBV6-5|-|TRBJ1-2
TGTGCCAGCAGTTACTCCGGTCGACAGCCATATGGCTACACCTTC
CASSYSGRQPYGYTF
>-|TRBV29-1|-|TRBJ2-5
TGCAGCGTTGAGCGCCAAGAGACCCAGTACTTC
CSVERQETQYF
>-|TRBV29-1|-|TRBJ2-5
TGCAGCGTTGAAGATGCCCAAGAGACCCAGTACTTC
CSVEDAQETQYF
>-|TRBV29-1|-|TRBJ2-3
TGCAGCGGGGGGCGGATAGATACGCAGTATTTT
CSGGRIDTQYF
>-|TRBV4-1|TRBD1|TRBJ1-3
TGCGCCAGCAGCCCCGAATGGACAGGGGTAAACACCATATATTTT
CASSPEWTGVNTIYF
>-|TRBV19|TRBD2|TRBJ2-1
TGTGCCAGTAGACACAAGACTAGCGGGGTTCCGAGTGAGCAGTTCTTC
CASRHKTSGVPSEQFF
>-|TRBV29-1|-|TRBJ2-7
TGCAGCGTTGAGTCCCCCGGCTACGAGCAGTACTTC
CSVESPGYEQYF
>few|TRBV5-4|-|TRBJ1-6
TGTGCCAGCAGCTTGGGGCCCACCTCCTATAATTCACCCCTCCACTTT
CASSLGPTSYNSPLHF